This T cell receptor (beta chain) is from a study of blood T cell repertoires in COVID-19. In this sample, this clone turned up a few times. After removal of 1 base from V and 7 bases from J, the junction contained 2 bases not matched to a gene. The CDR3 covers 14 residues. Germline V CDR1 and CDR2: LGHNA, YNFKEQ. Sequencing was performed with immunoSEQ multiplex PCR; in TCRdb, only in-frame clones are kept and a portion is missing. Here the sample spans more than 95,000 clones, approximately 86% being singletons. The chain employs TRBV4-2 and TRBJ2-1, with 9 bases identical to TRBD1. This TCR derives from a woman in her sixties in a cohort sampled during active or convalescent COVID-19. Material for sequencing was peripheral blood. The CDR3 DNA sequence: TGTGCCAGCAGCCAAGGGGACAGGGATAATGAGCAGTTCTTC. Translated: CASSQGDRDNEQFF.